This record concerns one T cell receptor (beta chain) sequence. The data are from a study of PD-1 blockade in classical Hodgkin lymphoma. Time point indicated: cycle 4 day 1 (C4D1), after around six weeks of nivolumab. Autologous stem cell transplantation was followed by relapse in every patient, and brentuximab vedotin exposure varied. Clones were sequenced by immunoSEQ multiplex PCR, and TCRdb holds only the in-frame ones, with some missing. This sample has 20,000 to 30,000 clones, with roughly 76% found just once. CDR3 length equals 16 residues. Trimming took 1 base from V and 4 from J, leaving 15 bases between them. CDR1 and CDR2 from the germline V gene are SEHNR and FQNEAQ (reference sequence).

The chain uses TRBV7-9 and TRBJ2-3; a possible D gene is TRBD1 (6 bases). The receptor comes from a human donor with classical Hodgkin lymphoma. Specimen: peripheral blood mononuclear cells (PBMCs), collected before the fourth cycle of nivolumab. CDR3 sequence: CASSLDVGKGADTQYF. The CDR3 coding sequence is TGTGCCAGCAGCTTAGACGTAGGCAAGGGGGCAGATACGCAGTATTTT.